This T cell receptor beta chain was identified in a study of radiation and T cells in renal cell carcinoma. Libraries were prepared by immunoSEQ multiplex PCR; TCRdb keeps only in-frame clonotypes and omits some of them. Of around 26,000 clones listed, 55% to 70% were seen once; the top ten hold 22%. The treatment denotes: treatment-naive control, cytoreductive nephrectomy. Germline V gene lookup returns CDR1 MNHEY and CDR2 SVGAGI. The CDR3 totals 13 residues. The trim removed 6 bases at V and 2 bases at J, leaving 4 bases unmatched. The sequencing here drew on tumor tissue, taken from a patient whose treatment was nephrectomy without radiotherapy. The clonotype comes from a man in his forties with renal cell carcinoma. The chain recombines TRBV6-5 with TRBJ2-7; TRBD2 matches at 7 bases. For the CDR3, the DNA is TGTGCCAGCAGCCTGGGACTACCCTACGAGCAGTACTTC. It translates to CASSLGLPYEQYF.